This entry lists 18 T cell receptor beta chains sequenced from one sample in a study of CD8+ T cells in alopecia areata (dated by TCRdb to the late 2010s). Receptor amplification or capture employed the immunoSEQ multiplex PCR assay. To provide template for TCR sequencing, every sample had RNA extracted and reverse transcribed into cDNA. This is the immuneACCESS table as TCRdb keeps it, with only in-frame sequences that have V and J called. A part of the clones is gone; compared with another copy, unresolved V genes explain less than half, and the rest is unexplained. The sample profile shows 150,000 or so clones; roughly 60% of them were found once. In total, the top ten clones hold more than 4.5% of the sample. Sequenced: CD4+ T cells sorted from blood. All receptors come from a human donor in good health.

The chain uses TRBV7-9 and TRBJ2-5; no firm D call. From germline, CDR1 is SEHNR and CDR2 FQNEAQ (reference sequence). The CDR3 runs to 13 residues. V lost 3 bases, J lost 1 base, and 6 bases lay in between. The CDR3 nucleotides are TGTGCCAGCAGCTTCGACGGCCAAGAGACCCAGTACTTC. Protein product: CASSFDGQETQYF.

This clone turned up a few times. The V call is TRBV6-5, the J call TRBJ1-1; no firm D call. The CDR3 extends over 15 amino acids. CDR1 is MNHEY, CDR2 SVGAGI, per germline. V dropped 0 bases and J dropped 1 base, with 9 bases sitting between them. CDR3 bases: TGTGCCAGCAGTTACTCGAGCTGGAGGAACACTGAAGCTTTCTTT. Translated, it gives CASSYSSWRNTEAFF.

The V and J genes are TRBV29-1 and TRBJ2-1; D might be TRBD1 or TRBD2, each matching 6 bases. Looked up from germline, CDR1 is SQVTM and CDR2 is ANQGSEA. Trimming left V 7 bases short and J 8 bases short, with 12 bases between. This CDR3 region has 11 residues. The CDR3, as DNA: TGCAGCGACCATAGGGGGGATGAGCAGTTCTTC. This sequence encodes CSDHRGDEQFF.

V gene TRBV9 combines with J gene TRBJ2-1, with D tentatively TRBD1 (5 bases). CDR3 size: 15 residues. Trimming took off 0 bases at V and 0 bases at J, with 7 bases between the two ends. In germline, CDR1 is SGDLS, CDR2 YYNGEE. CDR3 nucleotides: TGTGCCAGCAGCGTAGGGGGCACCTCCTACAATGAGCAGTTCTTC. Residues: CASSVGGTSYNEQFF.

This clone has only one observation. The chain employs TRBV15 and TRBJ2-5; D not certain. Looked up from germline, CDR1 is LNHNV and CDR2 is YYDKDF (reference sequence). The CDR3 contains 14 residues. V was trimmed by 0 bases and J by 7 bases, leaving 12 bases between them. The CDR3 is CATSRDAPSGTQYF. The CDR3 DNA reads TGTGCCACCAGCAGAGATGCCCCGTCGGGGACCCAGTACTTC. The full variable domain, in which reference TRBV15 and TRBJ2-5 provide the parts outside the CDR3, is DAMVIQNPRYQVTQFGKPVTLSCSQTLNHNVMYWYQQKSSQAPKLLFHYYDKDFNNEADTPDNFQSRRPNTSFCFLDIRSPGLGDTAMYLCATSRDAPSGTQYFGPGTRLLVL.

This clone turned up a few times. This chain links TRBV6-5 with TRBJ1-2, with 7 nucleotides matching TRBD1. CDR1 is MNHEY, CDR2 SVGAGI, per germline. The V and J ends lost 6 bases and 6 bases, in that order; junction bases with no gene match: 7. CDR3 length: 13 residues. CDR3 residues: CASRRGQVDGYTF. The CDR3 DNA sequence: TGTGCCAGCAGGAGGGGGCAGGTAGATGGCTACACCTTC.

J is TRBJ1-1 and V is TRBV5-1; the D gene is possibly TRBD1 (5 bases). The CDR3 runs 16 residues. The germline gives CDR1 SGHRS, CDR2 YFSETQ. The V and J ends lost 3 bases and 1 base respectively, with 16 bases between them. CDR3 region: CASSSLTGRKNTEAFF. Here the CDR3 DNA reads TGCGCCAGCAGCTCACTTACGGGACGGAAGAACACTGAAGCTTTCTTT.

This clone has just a few counts. This chain joins TRBV6-6 and TRBJ1-2; TRBD1 is a possible D gene (5 bases). The CDR3 has 13 residues. V was pared by 0 bases and J by 8 bases, with 10 bases between. Germline-derived CDR1 and CDR2 are MNHNY and SVGAGI (reference sequence). Here the CDR3 DNA reads TGTGCCAGCAGTTACTCGAGAGGGACCGGCTACACCTTC. It translates to CASSYSRGTGYTF.

V and J are TRBV4-1 and TRBJ2-4; D is undetermined. The CDR3 is made up of 14 amino acids. CDR1 MGHRA and CDR2 YSYEKL come from the germline V gene. Trimming left V 6 bases short and J 9 bases short, with 18 bases between. This CDR3 is CASSRLWQTGIQYF. The CDR3 nucleotides read TGCGCCAGCAGTCGTCTCTGGCAGACCGGCATTCAGTACTTC.

The chain has TRBV29-1 and TRBJ1-3; the match to TRBD1 covers 9 bases. Germline trimming cut 6 bases from V and 2 bases from J; bases unmatched to any gene: 2. Germline values: CDR1 SQVTM, CDR2 ANQGSEA. The CDR3 runs to 13 residues. CDR3 bases: TGCAGCGTCCGGGACAGGGCTGGAAACACCATATATTTT. Its protein product is CSVRDRAGNTIYF.

The chain links TRBV18 to TRBJ2-3; 14 bases line up with TRBD2. J was trimmed by 6 bases and V by 5 bases; bases with no gene match: 7. CDR3 length: 16 residues. Germline assignment: CDR1 KGHSH and CDR2 LQKENI. Here the CDR3 reads CASSTGTSGSKDTQYF. The CDR3 DNA reads TGTGCCAGCTCAACCGGGACTAGCGGGAGTAAGGATACGCAGTATTTT.

The V and J genes are TRBV25-1 and TRBJ2-7; the D gene could be TRBD1 or TRBD2 (5 bases each). Trimming cost V 6 bases and J 7 bases, with 19 bases left between them. Germline assignment: CDR1 MGHDK and CDR2 SYGVNS. This CDR3 is 14 amino acids long. The DNA for the CDR3 is TGTGCCAGCAGATCCCCGGGACGGACGCAAGAGCAGTACTTC. The encoded protein is CASRSPGRTQEQYF.

The chain links TRBV10-3 to TRBJ1-2; D not certain. Germline V gene data show CDR1 as ENHRY and CDR2 as SYGVKD. V dropped 8 bases and J dropped 7 bases, with 8 bases sitting between them. CDR3 length: 10 residues. The CDR3 nucleotides are TGTGCCATCCGGGATAGTGGCTACACCTTC. Amino acid sequence: CAIRDSGYTF.

This clone was found a few times. V is TRBV10-3 and J is TRBJ2-4; TRBD1 matches at 9 bases. The CDR3 has 17 amino acids. Looked up from germline, CDR1 is ENHRY and CDR2 is SYGVKD. V was pared by 2 bases and J by 5 bases, with 10 bases of the junction left unmatched. The CDR3 DNA reads TGTGCCATCAGTGAGCGGGGGACAGGGACGACGGAAAACATTCAGTACTTC. This gives the protein CAISERGTGTTENIQYF.

V usage is TRBV2 and J usage is TRBJ2-7, with 9 nucleotides matching TRBD2. The CDR3 spans 14 residues. CDR1 SNHLY and CDR2 FYNNEI come from the germline V gene. V was clipped by 7 bases and J by 2 bases; unmatched bases: 6. The CDR3 DNA reads as TGTGCCAGCACCGGGACTAGCACAACCTACGAGCAGTACTTC. Amino acids: CASTGTSTTYEQYF.

The CDR3 spells CASSQDRSFYEQYF. The CDR3 DNA reads as TGTGCCAGCAGTCAGGACAGGTCCTTCTACGAGCAGTACTTC. This chain connects TRBV6-1 to TRBJ2-7, with 7 positions matching TRBD1. The junction had 7 bases not matched to a gene; V was cut back by 5 bases and J by 3 bases. The CDR3 runs to 14 residues. Germline V CDR1 and CDR2: MNHNS, SASEGT.

This rearrangement joins TRBV7-9 to TRBJ2-3; no firm D call. V lost 2 bases and J 4 bases, leaving 1 base between the germline ends. There are 11 residues in the CDR3. The germline V gene has CDR1 SEHNR and CDR2 FQNEAQ (reference sequence). The chain's CDR3 is CASSLSDTQYF. The CDR3 DNA follows: TGTGCCAGCAGCTTATCAGATACGCAGTATTTT.

CDR3 bases: TGCAGCGGCAGGACAGGAGGGGAGACCCAGTACTTC. The encoded protein is CSGRTGGETQYF. The gene calls are TRBV29-1 and TRBJ2-5; D is perhaps TRBD1 (7 bases). Germline V gene data show CDR1 as SQVTM and CDR2 as ANQGSEA. The CDR3 spans 12 residues. V was pared by 7 bases and J by 5 bases, with 14 bases between.